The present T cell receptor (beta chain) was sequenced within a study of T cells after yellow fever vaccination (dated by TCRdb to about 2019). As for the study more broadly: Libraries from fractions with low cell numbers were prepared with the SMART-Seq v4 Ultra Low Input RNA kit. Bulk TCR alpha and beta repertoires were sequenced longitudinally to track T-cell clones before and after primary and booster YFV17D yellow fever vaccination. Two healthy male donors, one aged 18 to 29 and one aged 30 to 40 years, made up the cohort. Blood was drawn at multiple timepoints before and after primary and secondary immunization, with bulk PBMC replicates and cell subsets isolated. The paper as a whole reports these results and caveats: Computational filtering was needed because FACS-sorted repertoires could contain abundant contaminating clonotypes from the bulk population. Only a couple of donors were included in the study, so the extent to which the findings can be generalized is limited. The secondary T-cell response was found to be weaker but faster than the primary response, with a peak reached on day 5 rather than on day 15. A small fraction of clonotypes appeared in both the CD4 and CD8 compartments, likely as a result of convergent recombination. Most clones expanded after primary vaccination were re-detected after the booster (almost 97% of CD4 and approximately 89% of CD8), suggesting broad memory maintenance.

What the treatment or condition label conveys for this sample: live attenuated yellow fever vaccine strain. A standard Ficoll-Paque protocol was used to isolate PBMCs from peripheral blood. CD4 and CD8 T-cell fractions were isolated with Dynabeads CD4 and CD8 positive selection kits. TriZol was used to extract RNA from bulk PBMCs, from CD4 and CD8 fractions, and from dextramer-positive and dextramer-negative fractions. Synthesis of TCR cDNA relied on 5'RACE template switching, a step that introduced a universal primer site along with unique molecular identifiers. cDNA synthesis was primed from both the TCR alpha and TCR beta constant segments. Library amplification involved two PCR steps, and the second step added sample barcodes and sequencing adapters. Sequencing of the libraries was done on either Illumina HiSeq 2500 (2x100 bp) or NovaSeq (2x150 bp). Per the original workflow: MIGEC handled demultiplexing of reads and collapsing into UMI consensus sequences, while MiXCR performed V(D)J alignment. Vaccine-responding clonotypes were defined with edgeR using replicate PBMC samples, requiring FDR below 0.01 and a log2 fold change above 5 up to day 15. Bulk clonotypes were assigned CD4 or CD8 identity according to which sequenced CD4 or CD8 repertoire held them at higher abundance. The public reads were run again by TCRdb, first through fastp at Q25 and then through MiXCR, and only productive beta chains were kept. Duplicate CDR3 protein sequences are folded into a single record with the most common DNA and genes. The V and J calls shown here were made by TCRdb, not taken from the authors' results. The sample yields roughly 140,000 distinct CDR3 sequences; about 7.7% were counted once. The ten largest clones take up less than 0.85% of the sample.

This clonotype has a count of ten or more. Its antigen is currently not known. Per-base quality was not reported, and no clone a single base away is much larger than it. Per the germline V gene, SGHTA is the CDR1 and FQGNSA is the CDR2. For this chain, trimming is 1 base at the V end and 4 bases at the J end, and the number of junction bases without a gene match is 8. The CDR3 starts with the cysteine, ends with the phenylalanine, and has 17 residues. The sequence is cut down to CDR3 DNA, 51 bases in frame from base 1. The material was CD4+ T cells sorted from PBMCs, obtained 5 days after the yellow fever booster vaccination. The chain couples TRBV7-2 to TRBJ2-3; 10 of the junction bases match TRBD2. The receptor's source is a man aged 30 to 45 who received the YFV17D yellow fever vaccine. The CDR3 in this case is CASSLVASGSGADTQYF. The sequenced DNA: TGTGCCAGCAGCTTAGTGGCTAGCGGGAGCGGGGCAGATACGCAGTATTTT.